This T cell receptor beta chain appears in the sequencing data of a study of blood T cells in healthy people across ages. Looking at the study overall: T cells yielded about one barcoded beta molecule per two cells through template switching. Study-level points and caveats: Observed TCR beta diversity per million T cells went down as age went up. This fall followed a roughly linear course with age.

With 6 bases clipped from V and 0 bases from J, the junction kept 5 bases outside the gene matches. This CDR3 has 16 residues. In germline, CDR1 is SNHLY, CDR2 FYNNEI. It was with a sample-barcoded 5' primer and a J-beta primer mix that a second PCR of about 6 to 12 cycles was run. TCRdb ran MiXCR on the 5' RACE reads and lists one entry per CDR3 protein. The repertoire consists of 1.5 million to 2 million distinct CDR3 sequences, with 49% occurring once and the leading ten covering over 2%. Points on this clonotype: The antigen remains undetermined.

Drawn from each donor were roughly 10 milliliters of peripheral blood. At least 6 micrograms of total RNA were extracted per sample. The V call is TRBV2, the J call TRBJ2-7; 13 bases align to TRBD2. This clonotype was obtained from a woman aged 40 to 49 in good health. Material for sequencing was blood. CDR3 loop: CASRGLAGDPSYEQYF. The CDR3 nucleotides read TGTGCCAGCAGAGGACTAGCGGGGGATCCCTCCTACGAGCAGTACTTC.